The rows below give T cell receptor beta chains drawn from one sample of a study of spatial heterogeneity in lung cancer. TCRdb redid the calling of the 5' RACE reads with MiXCR, one entry per CDR3 protein. In the table there are more than 50,000 distinct CDR3 sequences, approximately 7% of which are singletons. Sequenced here: PBMCs, sampled at surgery. The receptors shown here come from a female donor with early-stage non-small cell lung cancer. Each CDR3 is given without its conserved first and last residue. Size values are once, few and many counts, or a class for expanded clones, and some rows have none.

cdr3_length	clone_size	v_call	j_call	cdr3_aa
12	many	TRBV2	TRBJ2-1	ASRGGGSYNEQF
12	few	TRBV20-1	TRBJ2-5	SAPGTGGGETQY
11	many	TRBV12-3/TRBV12-4	TRBJ2-7	ASSKHRVYEQY
14	few	TRBV9	TRBJ2-1	ASSVGGGALINEQF
11	many	TRBV29-1	TRBJ1-3	SVEGTSGNTIY
8	many	TRBV11-2	TRBJ2-4	ASSLTRVY
14	NA	TRBV20-1	TRBJ2-7	SARPAFGGSDYEQY
13	many	TRBV3-1	TRBJ1-5	ASSPGGVSNQPQH
10	NA	TRBV7-9	TRBJ1-5	ASSLVNQPQH
14	NA	TRBV7-2	TRBJ2-5	ASSLEFGGVGETQY
11	many	TRBV20-1	TRBJ1-6	SASWTGHSPLH
11	few	TRBV12-3/TRBV12-4	TRBJ2-5	ASAGADQETQY
11	many	TRBV20-1	TRBJ2-5	SARNPPQETQY
14	few	TRBV7-2	TRBJ2-2	ASSQGTSGGIGELF
14	many	TRBV5-5	TRBJ2-1	ASSPSPGIKDNEQF
12	many	TRBV3-1	TRBJ2-1	ASSQEGIGGEQF
12	many	TRBV12-3/TRBV12-4	TRBJ1-1	ASSNTGWNTEAF
15	many	TRBV19	TRBJ2-3	ASSIVGPGLGGDTQY
11	few	TRBV20-1	TRBJ2-7	SARWDRPYEQY
11	medium-sized	TRBV29-1	TRBJ1-5	SVGQGPDQPQH
12	many	TRBV4-1	TRBJ2-3	ASSQDWHTDTQY
11	many	TRBV29-1	TRBJ1-1	SVGPSDRAEAF
8	NA	TRBV20-1	TRBJ1-1	RALGRRAF
13	many	TRBV29-1	TRBJ2-5	SVSGVGGWQETQY
11	many	TRBV5-1	TRBJ2-1	ASSLAPNNEQF
12	many	TRBV7-9	TRBJ2-3	ASKGGTNTDTQY
11	many	TRBV10-3	TRBJ1-4	AIKGQGGEKLF
12	few	TRBV7-2	TRBJ2-3	ATSSGVSTDTQY
13	few	TRBV7-8	TRBJ2-5	ASSFAGGNQETQY
11	many	TRBV29-1	TRBJ2-5	SVEWGPGETQY
17	many	TRBV7-8	TRBJ2-1	ASSPRLGTASGSTFEQF
12	many	TRBV30	TRBJ2-1	AWSIGGLYNEQF
14	many	TRBV7-2	TRBJ1-3	ASSFRAGEGGNTIY
13	few	TRBV21-1	TRBJ1-2	ASSKADAGPYGYT
11	many	TRBV29-1	TRBJ2-1	SVSELGAGEQF
12	many	TRBV6-4	TRBJ2-2	ASKNRANTGELF
11	many	TRBV28	TRBJ2-7	ASKAAAPYEQY
11	few	TRBV20-1	TRBJ2-7	SAEVGQGHEQY
14	NA	TRBV4-3	TRBJ1-6	ASSQDLLHGNSPLH
10	few	TRBV12-3/TRBV12-4	TRBJ1-1	ASSFYRSEAF
11	many	TRBV11-2	TRBJ2-2	ASSSGQTGELF
12	many	TRBV19	TRBJ2-6	ASSEGAGANVLT
11	many	TRBV10-3	TRBJ1-6	ATHRGYNSPLH
14	NA	TRBV5-1	TRBJ2-3	ASSYGLAGGLDTQY
13	NA	TRBV3-1	TRBJ2-3	ASSGTSSRGDTQY
13	NA	TRBV20-1	TRBJ2-7	SASRRTTGNYEQY
9	NA	TRBV28	TRBJ1-2	ASSSTRGYT
12	many	TRBV7-9	TRBJ2-5	ASSSTGGRETQY
12	many	TRBV28	TRBJ2-2	ASSLWANTGELF
11	many	TRBV7-2	TRBJ2-3	ASSLDLLLTQY
10	NA	TRBV13	TRBJ2-7	ASSFYSYEQY
11	many	TRBV5-6	TRBJ2-5	ASSLGGRETQY
14	many	TRBV5-6	TRBJ2-3	ASSPGAGWSTDTQY
12	medium-sized	TRBV28	TRBJ1-5	ASKLPVSNQPQH
15	many	TRBV7-2	TRBJ2-2	ASSLTPDRGRNGELF
12	many	TRBV2	TRBJ1-5	ASGGYRNNQPQH
14	NA	TRBV5-1	TRBJ2-3	ASSPSVAGGADTQY
11	NA	TRBV7-9	TRBJ2-1	ASSLTSNNEQF
15	few	TRBV24-1	TRBJ2-3	ATSDFGAGTNTDTQY
13	medium-sized	TRBV4-2	TRBJ2-3	ASSQEGQPTDTQY